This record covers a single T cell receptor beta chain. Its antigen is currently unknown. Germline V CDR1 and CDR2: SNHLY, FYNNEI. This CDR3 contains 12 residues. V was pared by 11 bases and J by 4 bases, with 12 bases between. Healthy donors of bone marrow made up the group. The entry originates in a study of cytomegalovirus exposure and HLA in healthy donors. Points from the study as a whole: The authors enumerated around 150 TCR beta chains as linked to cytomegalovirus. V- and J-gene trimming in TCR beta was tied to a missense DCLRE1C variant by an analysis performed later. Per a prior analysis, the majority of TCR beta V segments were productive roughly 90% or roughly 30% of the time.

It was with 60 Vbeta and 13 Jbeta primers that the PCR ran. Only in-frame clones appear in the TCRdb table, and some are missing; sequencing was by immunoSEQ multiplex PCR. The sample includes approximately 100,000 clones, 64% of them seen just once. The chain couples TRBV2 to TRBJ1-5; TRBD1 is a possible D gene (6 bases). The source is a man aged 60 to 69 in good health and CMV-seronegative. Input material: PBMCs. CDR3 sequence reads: CAGSRGNQPQHF. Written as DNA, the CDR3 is TGTGCCGGCTCCAGGGGAAATCAGCCCCAGCATTTT. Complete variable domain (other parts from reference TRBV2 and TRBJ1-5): EPEVTQTPSHQVTQMGQEVILRCVPISNHLYFYWYRQILGQKVEFLVSFYNNEISEKSEIFDDQFSVERPDGSNFTLKIRSTKLEDSAMYFCAGSRGNQPQHFGDGTRLSIL.